The 3 T cell receptor beta chains listed next were all sequenced from one sample in a study of post-analysis software for immune sequencing data. General study results and limits: In patients, TRBV5-6, TRBV5-1 and TRBV20-1 belonged to about five TRBV segments found more frequently than in controls.

Their recognized antigens are unknown. The authors incorporated unique molecular identifiers into the TCR beta cDNA libraries. TCRdb analysed the PCR reads with MiXCR anew, one entry per CDR3 protein. The sample lists hundreds of thousands of distinct CDR3 sequences; roughly 40% were seen once. The sequencing sample was made of blood. The receptor source for this set is a girl aged 10 to 17 with multiple sclerosis.

This clonotype appeared a few times. Mismatch with germline at one junction end may stem from a read error. This chain connects TRBV20-1 to TRBJ2-3, with TRBD2 as a possible D gene (6 bases). The CDR3 contains 13 residues. Germline assignment: CDR1 DFQATT and CDR2 SNEGSKA (reference sequence). This CDR3 is CSARETSRDTQYF. DNA for the CDR3: TGCAGTGCTAGAGAAACTAGCAGAGATACGCAGTATTTT.

This sequence joins TRBV20-1 and TRBJ2-7; 7 bases are a match to TRBD1. Gene TRBJ2-5 matches the end of the DNA better, so the J call may be wrong. Germline CDR1 and CDR2: DFQATT and SNEGSKA (reference sequence). The CDR3 has 17 amino acids. The DNA for the CDR3 is TGCAGTGCTAGAGGGGATGACAGGGCGTTTTTTGCTGGGACCCAGTACTTC. Its translation is CSARGDDRAFFAGTQYF.

A few counts support this clonotype. V is TRBV6-8 and J is TRBJ2-7; D perhaps matches TRBD2 (6 bases). Trimming left V 8 bases short and J 5 bases short, with 13 bases between. From germline, CDR1 is MNHGY and CDR2 SAAAGT. The CDR3 contains 12 residues. CDR3 amino acids: CASGGNLDEQYF. Here the CDR3 DNA reads TGTGCCAGCGGAGGGAATCTCGACGAGCAGTACTTC.